This is a list of T cell receptor beta chains from one sample in a study of blood T cell repertoires in COVID-19. Profiling relied on immunoSEQ multiplex PCR, and the TCRdb table lists in-frame clones only, not all of them. The sample lists approximately 460,000 clones, about 88% occurring once. Sequenced material: peripheral blood. These receptors were obtained from a man aged 18 to 29 with COVID-19, enrolled during active disease. The CDR3 runs from the conserved cysteine through the conserved F or W. The order of the fields is clone size, J gene, D gene, V gene, CDR3 DNA, CDR3 protein. The D gene is left open where the match is weak. The size entry is marked missing in some rows and otherwise reads once, few, many or a size class.

- TRBJ1-2 - TRBV6-2/TRBV6-3 TGTGCCAGCAGTTACTCGCAGGGGTCAGGCTACACCTTC CASSYSQGSGYTF
- TRBJ2-2 - TRBV7-9 TGTGCCAGCAGCTTCACCGGGACTTTAAACACCGGGGAGCTGTTTTTT CASSFTGTLNTGELFF
- TRBJ1-6 TRBD1 TRBV19 TGTGCCAGTACCGAACAGGGGGCGTCTTCACCCCTCCACTTT CASTEQGASSPLHF
- TRBJ2-7 - TRBV7-8 TGTGCCAGCAGCTTAGTTCGTCAGATCTCCTACGAGCAGTACTTC CASSLVRQISYEQYF
once TRBJ2-7 - TRBV18 TGTGCCAGCTCACTAGGACGGGGGGCGATCTACGAGCAGTACTTC CASSLGRGAIYEQYF
few TRBJ2-3 - TRBV3-1/TRBV3-2 TGTGCCAGCAGCCAAGCTAGCGCCAAAATCGCAGATACGCAGTATTTT CASSQASAKIADTQYF
- TRBJ1-1 - TRBV12-3/TRBV12-4 TGTGCCAGCAGTCCCCTCACTGAAGCTTTCTTT CASSPLTEAFF
- TRBJ2-5 TRBD1 TRBV18 TGTGCCAGCTCACTGGGACAGGCTATCCAAGAGACCCAGTACTTC CASSLGQAIQETQYF
- TRBJ2-2 - TRBV7-8 TGTGCCAGCAGCTTAGGGACGAGACGACAGACCACCGGGGAGCTGTTTTTT CASSLGTRRQTTGELFF
- TRBJ2-7 TRBD2 TRBV5-5 TGTGCCAGCAGCCTGACTAGCGGGAACTACGAGCAGTACTTC CASSLTSGNYEQYF
- TRBJ2-7 TRBD2 TRBV19 TGTGCCAGTCTTATAAGGAGTAGCGGGGGCTCTCCTATAAACGAGCAGTACTTC CASLIRSSGGSPINEQYF
- TRBJ1-2 TRBD1 TRBV27 TGTGCCAGCAGTTTAAGCCCGACAGGGGCTCGTCACACCTTC CASSLSPTGARHTF
- TRBJ2-2 - TRBV7-9 TGTGCCAGCAGCCCAATTCGGGGGAACACCGGGGAGCTGTTTTTT CASSPIRGNTGELFF
- TRBJ2-2 - TRBV6-1 TGTGCCAGCAGTGACCCAGGGAAAGGCGGGGAGCTGTTTTTT CASSDPGKGGELFF
- TRBJ1-5 - TRBV29-1 TGCAGCGTTGGCGATGGTAATAGCAATCAGCCCCAGCATTTT CSVGDGNSNQPQHF
- TRBJ1-1 - TRBV5-1 TGCGCCAGCAGTTACGGACAGACTGAAGCTTTCTTT CASSYGQTEAFF
- TRBJ2-1 - TRBV19 TGTGCCAGTAGTATCCGACTAGTATACTCGACGGGGCTGTTCTTC CASSIRLVYSTGLFF
- TRBJ2-1 TRBD2 TRBV19 TGTGCCAGTAGTAAGGCGGGCAGGCTTATAGCGGGCCAATGGAATGAGCAGTTCTTC CASSKAGRLIAGQWNEQFF
- TRBJ2-3 - TRBV5-1 TGCGCCAGCAGCTTGGCCAGCCGAGGAGATACGCAGTATTTT CASSLASRGDTQYF
- TRBJ2-7 TRBD1 TRBV19 TGTGCCAGTGGAGGGACAGGAGTTCACGAGCAGTACTTC CASGGTGVHEQYF
- TRBJ1-2 TRBD1 TRBV11-3 TGTGCCAGCAGCTCCCAACCCTGGGACAGCTCAAACTATGGCTACACCTTC CASSSQPWDSSNYGYTF
- TRBJ2-7 - TRBV12-3/TRBV12-4 TGTGCCAGCAGCCGGAGATCCTACGAGCAGTACTTC CASSRRSYEQYF